This TCR beta chain appears in the sequencing data of a study of blood T cell repertoires in COVID-19. The wider study: Sites in the United States, Italy and Spain provided acute and convalescent COVID-19 samples.

CDR1 and CDR2 from the germline V gene are MNHEY and SVGAGI. The trim removed 5 bases at V and 8 bases at J, leaving 3 bases unmatched. CDR3 length equals 13 residues. This clone was picked up a small number of times. In the source study's methods: Estimated nucleated cell counts came from reference gene primer amplification. Libraries were prepared by immunoSEQ multiplex PCR; TCRdb keeps only in-frame clonotypes and omits some of them. V, J and clone size were drawn from that table, and D and trimming were deduced from the DNA. Seen here are 250,000 to 350,000 clones, about 81% observed once, and the top ten hold almost 1.5%. Seattle's cohort entered during active infection and was followed longitudinally.

The TCR sequence derives from a human donor with COVID-19, enrolled during active disease. The donor label of this sample is uncertain. Sequenced: peripheral blood. V gene TRBV6-5 combines with J gene TRBJ1-6, with 7 bases identical to TRBD1. CDR3 coding DNA: TGTGCCAGCAGTCGCCAGGGGGATTCACCCCTCCACTTT. As protein: CASSRQGDSPLHF.